This T cell receptor (beta chain) was observed in a study of T-cell memory formation after mild COVID-19. Study details: TCR clusters largely stayed donor specific.

This clonotype was seen more than once but under ten times. The antigen remains undetermined. The germline V gene has CDR1 KGHSH and CDR2 LQKENI. This CDR3 spans 14 amino acids. Deletions cut 6 bases from V and 1 base from J, with 12 bases between. Sample barcodes and UMIs were carried by the TCR alpha and TCR beta cDNA libraries that 5'RACE generated with constant-segment primers. Via MiXCR, TCRdb re-called the 5' RACE reads, giving one row per CDR3 protein. The sample lists 85,000 to 130,000 distinct CDR3 sequences; 11% were seen once. Points from the study as a whole: Clones that contracted from day 15 to 85 were balanced CD4/CD8, while later expanders leaned CD4+.

The sequence came from a man aged 18-30 years who had mild COVID-19 (a few samples of this study predate the infection). Cell type and time point are not known. The specimen was PBMCs or a T cell subset sorted from them (not recorded which). The chain uses TRBV18 and TRBJ2-5; D is ambiguous. The CDR3 region has the DNA TGTGCCAGCTCGGAAACTACGGGCCAAGAGACCCAGTACTTC. This sequence encodes CASSETTGQETQYF. Drawing the rest from reference TRBV18 and TRBJ2-5, the complete variable domain is NAGVMQNPRHLVRRRGQEARLRCSPMKGHSHVYWYRQLPEEGLKFMVYLQKENIIDESGMPKERFSAEFPKEGPSILRIQQVVRGDSAAYFCASSETTGQETQYFGPGTRLLVL.